This TCR beta chain comes out of a study of control samples from healthy donors and cancer patients. Libraries were prepared by immunoSEQ multiplex PCR; TCRdb keeps only in-frame clonotypes and omits some of them. The sample has 120,000 or so clones; around 87% are singletons. CDR3 length equals 12 residues. V was pared by 4 bases and J by 10 bases, with 13 bases between. CDR1 and CDR2 (germline): MDHEN, SYDVKM. The rearrangement links TRBV28 to TRBJ1-1; tentative D call: TRBD1 (5 bases). Source material: blood. The TCR was taken from a man in his 60s in good health. In DNA, the CDR3 is TGTGCCAGCAGTTCCTCAGGGTTTAGAGCTTTCTTT. Translated, it gives CASSSSGFRAFF.